This is a list of T cell receptor beta chains from one sample in a study of blood T cell repertoires in COVID-19. The repertoire was sequenced with immunoSEQ multiplex PCR; TCRdb's copy has only in-frame clones and lacks some. Of roughly 250,000 clones listed, about 80% are singletons. The sample consisted of peripheral blood. The receptors shown here come from a woman over 75 with acute or convalescent COVID-19. The CDR3 runs from the conserved cysteine through the conserved F or W. D genes are given only for firm matches. Only some rows state a clone size, as once, few, many or a class for expanded clones.

D gene	clone size	V gene	J gene	CDR3 DNA	CDR3 protein
TRBD2	.	TRBV3-1/TRBV3-2	TRBJ2-7	TGTGCCAGCACCCACTCTTTTTCCGGGACTAGCGGGACCTACGAGCAGTACTTC	CASTHSFSGTSGTYEQYF
TRBD1	.	TRBV5-1	TRBJ1-3	TGCGCCAGCAGCTTGGGACAGGGTTATGACGGAAACACCATATATTTT	CASSLGQGYDGNTIYF
.	.	TRBV7-9	TRBJ2-3	TGTGCCAGCAGCTTTGGTCGACTGGATACGCAGTATTTT	CASSFGRLDTQYF
.	.	TRBV9	TRBJ1-3	TGTGCCAGCAGCCCAGGGGAAGGGGGTAACACCATATATTTT	CASSPGEGGNTIYF
.	.	TRBV7-8	TRBJ1-6	TGTGCCAGCAGCCCCTCCAGGGGTCGGTCTTCACCCCTCCACTTT	CASSPSRGRSSPLHF
TRBD1	.	TRBV20-1	TRBJ2-5	TGCAGTGCTAGTCGACAGGGATTACAAGAGACCCAGTACTTC	CSASRQGLQETQYF
TRBD2	.	TRBV7-6	TRBJ2-5	TGTGCCAGCAGCCTAGGATCGGGTTCACTAGCGGGGAAAGAGACCCAGTACTTC	CASSLGSGSLAGKETQYF
TRBD1	.	TRBV6-5	TRBJ2-7	TGTGCCAGCAGCCCCCCCAGGGGGATGAACGAGCAGTACTTC	CASSPPRGMNEQYF
.	.	TRBV28	TRBJ2-7	TGTGCCAGCAGTTCACAACCTTCAAACGAGCAGTACTTC	CASSSQPSNEQYF
TRBD1	.	TRBV10-3	TRBJ2-1	TGTGCCATCAGTGAGTCAATCTTCACAGGGGCCTACAATGAGCAGTTCTTC	CAISESIFTGAYNEQFF
TRBD1	once	TRBV7-9	TRBJ2-7	TGTGCCAGCAGCCTTGGACAGGGAAACACCTACGAGCAGTACTTC	CASSLGQGNTYEQYF
TRBD2	.	TRBV7-9	TRBJ2-1	TGTGCCAGCAGCTTATGGATCATGACTAGCGGGAACTACAATGAGCAGTTCTTC	CASSLWIMTSGNYNEQFF
.	.	TRBV5-1	TRBJ1-3	TGCGCCAGCAGACTGACAGCCCTGGGGAACACCATATATTTT	CASRLTALGNTIYF
.	few	TRBV5-5	TRBJ2-3	TGTGCCAGCAGCTTCCAGGGGGGACCGCAGTATTTT	CASSFQGGPQYF
TRBD1	.	TRBV6-2/TRBV6-3	TRBJ1-1	TGTGCCAGCAGCCCTTCCCGGACAGGAGGTTACACTGAAGCTTTCTTT	CASSPSRTGGYTEAFF
TRBD2	.	TRBV3-1/TRBV3-2	TRBJ2-7	TGTGCCAGCAGCCCCGGCAGGGGACTAGCGGGAGGCTACTACGAGCAGTACTTC	CASSPGRGLAGGYYEQYF
TRBD1	.	TRBV27	TRBJ1-2	TGTGCCAGCAGTTTATCAGGGACAGGCCCCGTCGAGAGGGGCTACACCTTC	CASSLSGTGPVERGYTF
TRBD1	.	TRBV6-5	TRBJ2-2	TGTGCCAGCAGTTACCGGGGACAGACGAAGACCGGGGAGCTGTTTTTT	CASSYRGQTKTGELFF
TRBD1	.	TRBV4-1	TRBJ1-5	TGCGCCAGCAGCCAACTCACAGGGGGCAGCAATCAGCCCCAGCATTTT	CASSQLTGGSNQPQHF
TRBD2	once	TRBV11-2	TRBJ2-1	TGTGCCAGCAGCTTAGGTTCCAGCGGGAGTATGTACAATGAGCAGTTCTTC	CASSLGSSGSMYNEQFF
.	.	TRBV6-5	TRBJ2-3	TGCGCCAGCAGTTATATTGAGCAGCGGGATACGCAGTATTTT	CASSYIEQRDTQYF
.	.	TRBV29-1	TRBJ1-3	TGCAGCGCTACAGGCCCCTCTGGAAACACCATATATTTT	CSATGPSGNTIYF
TRBD2	.	TRBV3-1/TRBV3-2	TRBJ2-7	TGTGCCAGCAGCCCACGACTAGCGGGATACGAGCAGTACTTC	CASSPRLAGYEQYF
.	.	TRBV29-1	TRBJ1-1	TGCAGCGTTGAAGATCAACTTTCGCGGGGAGCCACTGAAGCTTTCTTT	CSVEDQLSRGATEAFF
TRBD2	.	TRBV6-6	TRBJ2-3	TGTGCCAGCAGCTCCCTGCGGCGGGGGGTTCGAACGCAGTATTTT	CASSSLRRGVRTQYF
TRBD1	.	TRBV7-2	TRBJ2-7	TGTGCCAGCACCATGACAGGGTTGAACGAGCAGTACTTC	CASTMTGLNEQYF
.	.	TRBV7-2	TRBJ2-5	TGTGCCAGCAGCTTAACCCCCGGGATGGAGACCCAGTACTTC	CASSLTPGMETQYF
.	.	TRBV7-9	TRBJ1-6	TGTGCCAGCAGCTCCGGCTGGGGCATAATTGGTTCACCCCTCCACTTT	CASSSGWGIIGSPLHF
TRBD2	.	TRBV12-5	TRBJ2-3	TGTGCTAGTGGCCTTAGCGGGAGCGCAGATACGCAGTATTTT	CASGLSGSADTQYF
.	.	TRBV6-6	TRBJ2-1	TGTGCCAGCAGTAGGGGTACTGAGCAGTTCTTC	CASSRGTEQFF
.	once	TRBV6-5	TRBJ2-3	TGTGCCAGCACAAAACCAGGGGGGGATACGCAGTATTTT	CASTKPGGDTQYF
.	.	TRBV24-1	TRBJ1-3	TGTGCCACCAGTGACCGCTGGAGTTATGGAAACACCATATATTTT	CATSDRWSYGNTIYF
.	.	TRBV12-3/TRBV12-4	TRBJ1-6	TGTGCCAGCACCCAACTACCTTCACCCCTCCACTTT	CASTQLPSPLHF
.	.	TRBV11-2	TRBJ1-4	TGTGCCAGCAGCTTCGGGGGTCCTAATGAAAAACTGTTTTTT	CASSFGGPNEKLFF
.	once	TRBV4-3	TRBJ2-3	TGCGCCAGCAGCCAAGAGGGGGGTGGTACGCAGTATTTT	CASSQEGGGTQYF
.	.	TRBV7-8	TRBJ2-7	TGTGCCAGCAGCTCCCTTTACGAGCAGTACTTC	CASSSLYEQYF
.	.	TRBV10-3	TRBJ1-4	TGTGCCATCAGTGATACGGGGGGCCGGGAAAAACTGTTTTTT	CAISDTGGREKLFF
.	.	TRBV5-4	TRBJ1-4	TGTGCCAGCAGCTTGGCGATTCAGGGGAATGAAAAACTGTTTTTT	CASSLAIQGNEKLFF
.	once	TRBV5-1	TRBJ1-2	TGCGCCAGCAGCTTGGCCCAGGGGCTCTATGGCTACACCTTC	CASSLAQGLYGYTF
.	.	TRBV30	TRBJ1-4	TGTGCCTGGAGTCCCAGACAGAGAGCAACTAATGAAAAACTGTTTTTT	CAWSPRQRATNEKLFF
.	.	TRBV12-3/TRBV12-4	TRBJ1-2	TGTGCCAGCAGTTTCGGGGGGCTAGGCTACACCTTC	CASSFGGLGYTF
TRBD1	.	TRBV20-1	TRBJ1-3	TGCAGTGCTAGTGTCAGGGGGTATCGATTTGCTACTGGAAACACCATATATTTT	CSASVRGYRFATGNTIYF
TRBD1	many	TRBV12-3/TRBV12-4	TRBJ1-1	TGTGCCAGCAGCCAGGACAGGGGAGCTTTCTTT	CASSQDRGAFF
.	.	TRBV3-1/TRBV3-2	TRBJ1-5	TGTGCCAGCAGCCAAGATACCAGCGGGCCCCAGCATTTT	CASSQDTSGPQHF
TRBD1	few	TRBV6-5	TRBJ1-2	TGTGCCAGCAGACTCAACAGGGGGGATTATGGCTACACCTTC	CASRLNRGDYGYTF
TRBD2	once	TRBV7-9	TRBJ2-3	TGTGCCAGCAGCTCCCTCGGGGGGGCGGTCTCAGATACGCAGTATTTT	CASSSLGGAVSDTQYF
.	.	TRBV3-1/TRBV3-2	TRBJ1-5	TGTGTCAGCAGCCAAGAAGGCCAGGGCGGTCAGCCCCAGCATTTT	CVSSQEGQGGQPQHF
.	.	TRBV20-1	TRBJ1-4	TGCAGTGCTAGTGCCAGGGAAAATGAAAAACTGTTTTTT	CSASARENEKLFF
TRBD2	.	TRBV5-4	TRBJ2-5	TGTGCCAGCAGCTTGGTCGCGGGAGGGATCCAAGAGACCCAGTACTTC	CASSLVAGGIQETQYF
.	.	TRBV29-1	TRBJ1-1	TGCAGCGTTGAAGCGGGGGGAAGGGGTTCAGAAGCTTTCTTT	CSVEAGGRGSEAFF
.	few	TRBV3-1/TRBV3-2	TRBJ1-1	TGTGCCAGCAGCACCGCCCCAGGGAACACTGAAGCTTTCTTT	CASSTAPGNTEAFF
.	.	TRBV19	TRBJ1-1	TGTGCCAGTAGGTGGACAGCCAACACTGAAGCTTTCTTT	CASRWTANTEAFF
.	few	TRBV7-9	TRBJ1-3	TGTGCCAGCAGCTTCCGACAGGCTTTAGGAAACACCATATATTTT	CASSFRQALGNTIYF